Each of the 20 T cell receptor beta chains below was sequenced from the same sample in a study of T cells in Graves' hyperthyroidism and ophthalmopathy. Amplified TCR beta CDR3 regions derived from RNA transcripts. First-round RT-PCR of the TCR CDR3 relied on the HTBI primer set. One entry per CDR3 protein results from TCRdb running MiXCR on the multiplex PCR reads. The data contain 560,000 or so distinct CDR3 sequences, about 20% of them singletons. The sequenced sample was blood. Receptors were obtained from a man aged 35 to 55 with Graves' ophthalmopathy.

This clonotype was seen ten or more times. The chain uses TRBV6-5 and TRBJ1-4; D is possibly TRBD1 (5 bases). This CDR3 is 16 amino acids long. V was shortened by 6 bases and J by 7 bases, with 21 bases between the two germline ends. Looked up from germline, CDR1 is MNHEY and CDR2 is SVGAGI. Here the CDR3 reads CASSYLDSPLGEKLFF. The CDR3 DNA reads as TGTGCCAGCAGCTACCTCGACAGTCCTCTTGGTGAAAAACTGTTTTTT.

This chain links TRBV20-1 with TRBJ2-3; D might be TRBD1 (5 bases). The CDR3 is 15 residues long. In germline, CDR1 is DFQATT, CDR2 SNEGSKA (reference sequence). V was shortened by 0 bases and J by 0 bases, with 10 bases between the two germline ends. The CDR3 region has the DNA TGCAGTGCTAGAGACCGGCAGGGCAGCACAGATACGCAGTATTTT. The encoded protein is CSARDRQGSTDTQYF.

The V and J genes are TRBV30 and TRBJ1-1; 10 bases are a match to TRBD1. The V gene end was trimmed by 3 bases and the J gene end by 2 bases; junction bases not matched to a gene: 15. Germline V gene data show CDR1 as GTSNPN and CDR2 as SVGIG (reference sequence). The CDR3 is 18 residues long. The CDR3 is CAWSPRVGTGALNTEAFF. The CDR3 DNA reads as TGTGCCTGGAGCCCTAGGGTCGGGACAGGGGCCTTAAACACTGAAGCTTTCTTT.

The chain uses TRBV28 and TRBJ2-5, with D tentatively TRBD2 (5 bases). V lost 6 bases and J 2 bases, leaving 10 bases between the germline ends. CDR1 is MDHEN and CDR2 is SYDVKM in the germline V gene. This CDR3 spans 13 amino acids. The CDR3: CASRLGEQETQYF. In DNA form, the CDR3 reads TGTGCCAGCAGACTCGGGGAACAAGAGACCCAGTACTTC. The full variable domain, rest sourced from reference TRBV28 and TRBJ2-5, is DVKVTQSSRYLVKRTGEKVFLECVQDMDHENMFWYRQDPGLGLRLIYFSYDVKMKEKGDIPEGYSVSREKKERFSLILESASTNQTSMYLCASRLGEQETQYFGPGTRLLVL.

The sample holds many counts of this clonotype. The CDR3, as DNA: TGTGCCAGCACCACACAGGGGGCAAGCTACGAGCAGTACTTC. It codes for CASTTQGASYEQYF. The chain is built from TRBV28 and TRBJ2-7; 9 nucleotides agree with TRBD1. V gave up 7 bases and J gave up 3 bases; unmatched junction bases: 7. Germline values: CDR1 MDHEN, CDR2 SYDVKM. CDR3 length: 14 residues.

The V call is TRBV5-1, the J call TRBJ2-1, with TRBD2 matching over 13 bases. The V gene's germline CDR1 is SGHRS and CDR2 YFSETQ. This CDR3 is 21 amino acids long. V shed 0 bases, J shed 0 bases, and the junction held 12 bases outside the gene matches. This chain's CDR3 is CASSLGLAGGGTISSYNEQFF. The CDR3 nucleotides are TGCGCCAGCAGCTTGGGACTAGCGGGAGGAGGGACCATTAGCTCCTACAATGAGCAGTTCTTC. The whole variable domain, filled in from reference TRBV5-1 and TRBJ2-1, reads KAGVTQTPRYLIKTRGQQVTLSCSPISGHRSVSWYQQTPGQGLQFLFEYFSETQRNKGNFPGRFSGRQFSNSRSEMNVSTLELGDSALYLCASSLGLAGGGTISSYNEQFFGPGTRLTVL.

This clonotype counts as medium-sized (0.01 to 0.1%). The chain is built from TRBV12-3 or TRBV12-4 and TRBJ1-3; D not resolved. This CDR3 region has 12 residues. Between the trimmed V and J ends, which lost 8 bases and 6 bases, there was a span of 11 bases. The CDR3 reads CASQASLNTIYF. DNA of the CDR3: TGTGCCAGCCAAGCCTCCTTAAACACCATATATTTT.

This clonotype came up a few times. The chain joins TRBV25-1 to TRBJ2-1; TRBD2 might be the D (6 bases). The CDR3 runs to 16 residues. CDR1 and CDR2 (germline): MGHDK, SYGVNS. V lost 7 bases and J 0 bases, leaving 16 bases between the germline ends. The CDR3 reads CASTPDGLSSYNEQFF. For the CDR3, the DNA is TGTGCCAGCACTCCGGACGGACTAAGCTCCTACAATGAGCAGTTCTTC.

This clonotype has only a few counts. This chain's CDR3 is CASSSIQGSDTQYF. The DNA of the CDR3 is TGTGCCAGCAGCTCTATACAGGGCTCAGATACGCAGTATTTT. J is TRBJ2-3 and V is TRBV12-3 or TRBV12-4, with D possibly TRBD1 on 6 matching bases. There are 14 residues in the CDR3. Trimming shortened V by 6 bases and J by 4 bases, and 14 bases separated the two germline ends.

In its sample, this clonotype was seen a few times. The chain joins TRBV6-1 to TRBJ1-6; a possible D gene is TRBD1 (5 bases). Germline CDR1 reads MNHNS; CDR2 reads SASEGT. The germline V and J ends were trimmed by 5 bases and 10 bases, with 15 bases remaining between them. The CDR3 consists of 14 residues. Here the CDR3 reads CASSSSGGYSPLHF. The CDR3 nucleotides are TGTGCCAGCAGTTCGTCCGGGGGGTACTCACCCCTCCACTTT.

This clonotype was counted ten times or more. V usage is TRBV7-2 and J usage is TRBJ1-5, with D unresolved. The CDR3 length is 15 residues. Trimming stripped 6 bases from V and 4 bases from J, with 16 bases between. The germline gives CDR1 SGHTA, CDR2 FQGNSA. For the CDR3, the DNA is TGTGCCAGCAGTCGCACGGTAGATCTTAATCAGCCCCAGCATTTT. It encodes CASSRTVDLNQPQHF.

The chain uses TRBV6-1 and TRBJ1-3; D remains unclear. The length of the CDR3 is 14 residues. Germline loops: CDR1 MNHNS, CDR2 SASEGT. Trimming took 7 bases from V and 4 from J, leaving 14 bases between them. CDR3 protein: CASTLGSLGNTIYF. The CDR3 region has the DNA TGTGCCAGCACCCTGGGGAGCCTCGGAAACACCATATATTTT.

The rearrangement uses TRBV9 and TRBJ1-3; D ambiguous. This CDR3 spans 12 amino acids. Germline CDR1 is SGDLS and CDR2 is YYNGEE. Trimming took 3 bases from V and 8 from J, leaving 9 bases between them. The CDR3, as DNA: TGTGCCAGCAGCGGCCCCCGACACACCATATATTTT. Its translation is CASSGPRHTIYF.

In its sample, this clonotype was seen a few times. This chain connects TRBV6-1 to TRBJ2-3; no clear D. Trimming removed 6 bases from V and 2 bases from J, with 12 bases in between. Germline V gene sequence: CDR1 MNHNS, CDR2 SASEGT. This CDR3 contains 14 residues. DNA for the CDR3: TGTGCCAGCAGGCGAACTTGGACCACAGATACGCAGTATTTT. Its translation is CASRRTWTTDTQYF.

V usage is TRBV3-1 and J usage is TRBJ2-1; D is unresolved. Germline loops: CDR1 LGHDT, CDR2 YNNKEL (reference sequence). The ends were cut back, 4 bases at V and 7 bases at J, with 11 bases in the middle. The CDR3 extends over 13 amino acids. As DNA, the CDR3 is TGTGCCAGCAGCCGCGGAACTACTAATGAGCAGTTCTTC. Amino acids: CASSRGTTNEQFF.

At least ten counts were recorded for this clonotype. The chain carries TRBV20-1 and TRBJ2-7; no clear D. V was cut by 2 bases and J by 3 bases, with 5 bases left in between. The CDR3 length is 11 residues. The V gene's germline CDR1 is DFQATT and CDR2 SNEGSKA (reference sequence). This chain's CDR3 is CSARLDYEQYF. The CDR3 nucleotides read TGCAGTGCTAGACTTGACTACGAGCAGTACTTC.

This clonotype came up many times. For the CDR3, the DNA is TGCAGTGTGAACGTAGTCTACGAGCAGTACTTC. Protein sequence: CSVNVVYEQYF. This sequence joins TRBV20-1 and TRBJ2-7; the D is unclear. Between the trimmed V and J ends, which lost 7 bases and 3 bases, there was a span of 10 bases. The CDR3 length is 11 residues. Germline CDR1 reads DFQATT; CDR2 reads SNEGSKA (reference sequence).

This clonotype was detected a few times. This chain connects TRBV12-3 or TRBV12-4 to TRBJ1-1; D is undetermined. Trimming pared 3 bases from V and 3 bases from J, leaving 5 bases between. This CDR3 has 12 amino acids. The CDR3: CASSFLDTEAFF. The CDR3 DNA sequence: TGTGCCAGCAGTTTTTTGGACACTGAAGCTTTCTTT.

This clonotype was picked up a small number of times. This sequence joins TRBV7-3 and TRBJ2-2; the match to TRBD2 covers 7 bases. CDR1 is SGHTA and CDR2 is FQGTGA in the germline V gene. The V segment lost 3 bases and the J segment 1 base; nucleotides outside the gene matches: 8. The CDR3 has 17 amino acids. CDR3 loop: CASSLGGSSVNTGELFF. Written as DNA, the CDR3 is TGTGCCAGCAGCTTGGGGGGGTCCAGCGTGAACACCGGGGAGCTGTTTTTT.

This clonotype showed up just a few times. V usage is TRBV5-1 and J usage is TRBJ2-7; 10 bases align to TRBD1. Per germline, CDR1 SGHRS and CDR2 YFSETQ. V dropped 3 bases and J dropped 3; count of bases not matched to a gene: 6. This CDR3 is built from 15 residues. The CDR3 reads CASSSPGTGDYEQYF. The CDR3 region has the DNA TGCGCCAGCAGCTCACCCGGGACAGGGGACTACGAGCAGTACTTC. The full variable domain, rest sourced from reference TRBV5-1 and TRBJ2-7, is KAGVTQTPRYLIKTRGQQVTLSCSPISGHRSVSWYQQTPGQGLQFLFEYFSETQRNKGNFPGRFSGRQFSNSRSEMNVSTLELGDSALYLCASSSPGTGDYEQYFGPGTRLTVT.